The entry that follows covers one TCR beta chain sequence. The sample originates from a study of blood T cell repertoires in COVID-19. One Seattle source followed patients from active infection through their disease course. The junction had 5 bases not matched to a gene; V was cut back by 4 bases and J by 5 bases. Germline loops: CDR1 SGDLS, CDR2 YYNGEE. The CDR3 runs 15 residues. In the original analysis: Using reference gene primer amplification, nucleated cell counts were estimated. TCRdb keeps only in-frame clones here, not all; method: immunoSEQ multiplex PCR. For V, J and clone size, that table is used; D and trimming come from the DNA. Of hundreds of thousands of clones in the sample, approximately 85% are singletons; the top ten hold roughly 4.6%.

The chain uses TRBV9 and TRBJ1-6, with 8 bases matching TRBD1. The sequencing input was peripheral blood. This receptor was identified in a man aged 45-60 years with COVID-19, enrolled during active disease. In nucleotides, the CDR3 is TGTGCCAGCAGCCCCCGGACAGGGCATAATTCACCCCTCCACTTT. This gives the protein CASSPRTGHNSPLHF.